Following are 29 T cell receptor beta chains from one sample sequenced in a study of T cell clonality in common variable immunodeficiency. The data were produced by immunoSEQ multiplex PCR, yet TCRdb's version contains in-frame clones alone and is incomplete. The sample presents about 52,000 clones, none singletons. Sequencing was done on a sample of peripheral blood mononuclear cells. These receptors were obtained from a person aged 18 to 75 in good health.

Many counts were recorded for this clone. The CDR3 goes on 3 residues after the read ends, and that part is filled in from the germline J gene. The gene calls are TRBV20-1 and TRBJ2-1; TRBD2 aligns across 14 bases. Germline V lookup: CDR1 DFQATT, CDR2 SNEGSKA (reference sequence). The CDR3 has 15 residues. Unmatched junction bases numbered 3, after V lost 2 bases and J lost 6 bases. The sequenced part of the CDR3 DNA is TGCAGTGCTAGAACGACTAGCGGGGGGGCCAATGAG. It is translated as CSARTTSGGANE. The CDR3 as a whole reads CSARTTSGGANEQFF.

This clone was detected ten times or more. The read ends 3 residues shy of where the CDR3 ends; the end is completed using the germline J gene. The V and J genes are TRBV20-1 and TRBJ2-3; weak D call: TRBD1 (5 bases). The CDR3 has 15 amino acids. The germline V gene encodes CDR1 DFQATT and CDR2 SNEGSKA (reference sequence). The V and J ends lost 5 bases and 2 bases respectively, with 17 bases between them. CDR3 bases read: TGCAGTGCTTCATCCAGGGTTGGGAACACAGATACG. Its protein is CSASSRVGNTDT. The full CDR3 sequence reads CSASSRVGNTDTQYF.

This clone was counted only a few times. With the read ending 3 residues before the CDR3 end, the germline J gene is used to fill in that end. This chain connects TRBV7-6 to TRBJ2-5; 10 bases align to TRBD2. There are 17 residues in the CDR3. Germline CDR1 SGHVS, CDR2 FNYEAQ. The CDR3 spells CASSLLAGAIGTDTQYF. CDR3 DNA (partial): TGTGCCAGCAGCTTACTAGCGGGGGCAATTGGCACAGATACC.

At least ten counts were recorded for this clone. The CDR3 end is not reached by the read, which stops 3 residues before it; the germline J gene fills it in. The gene calls are TRBV7-3 and TRBJ1-1; TRBD1 matches at 8 bases. From germline, CDR1 is SGHTA and CDR2 FQGTGA. The CDR3 is 15 amino acids. V shed 5 bases and J 4 bases; nucleotides not matched to a gene: 9. CDR3 DNA, as far as it was read: TGTGCCAGCAGCCCAACAGGGGGGAGTGGCACTGAA. It yields the protein CASSPTGGSGTE. Given in full, the CDR3 is CASSPTGGSGTEAFF.

This clone was found many times. CDR3 residues: CASSWVQGVQTEAFF. The sequenced CDR3 bases are TGTGCCAGCAGCTGGGTACAGGGGGTTCAGACTGAA. J is TRBJ1-1 and V is TRBV5-6, with 8 bases matching TRBD1. The read finishes 3 residues shy of the CDR3 end, and the germline J gene is used to complete it. CDR1 SGHDT and CDR2 YYEEEE come from the germline V gene. Losses at the gene ends were 3 bases for V and 5 bases for J; bases not matched to a gene: 9. This CDR3 spans 15 amino acids.

Ten or more counts support this clone. Read sequence stops 3 residues before the CDR3 end, and the germline J gene provides the missing end. The chain has TRBV5-1 and TRBJ2-1, with 9 nucleotides matching TRBD2. The V gene's germline CDR1 is SGHRS and CDR2 YFSETQ. The CDR3 is 14 amino acids. V shed 7 bases, J shed 4 bases, and the junction held 6 bases outside the gene matches. The part of the CDR3 DNA that was read is TGCGCCAGCGGAGGCGGGAGGGTGTACAATGAG. It translates to CASGGGRVYNE. Given in full, the CDR3 is CASGGGRVYNEQFF.

In its sample, this clone was seen many times. Sequencing ends 3 residues short of the CDR3 end; the germline J gene provides the rest. The rearrangement uses TRBV5-1 and TRBJ2-2; possible D gene TRBD2, 7 bases. The V gene lost 4 bases and the J gene lost 6 bases, with 19 bases spanning the gap. Germline V CDR1 and CDR2: SGHRS, YFSETQ. The CDR3 is 16 amino acids. Incomplete CDR3 DNA: TGCGCCAGCAGCCAAACAGGGACTACCCGCGCCGGGGAG. Encoded protein: CASSQTGTTRAGE. In full, the CDR3 is CASSQTGTTRAGELFF. Full variable domain (missing parts from reference TRBV5-1 and TRBJ2-2): KAGVTQTPRYLIKTRGQQVTLSCSPISGHRSVSWYQQTPGQGLQFLFEYFSETQRNKGNFPGRFSGRQFSNSRSEMNVSTLELGDSALYLCASSQTGTTRAGELFFGEGSRLTVL.

This clone was counted between two and nine times. The CDR3: CASSFQGANEQFF. The sequenced part of the CDR3 DNA is TGTGCCAGCAGCTTTCAGGGGGCGAATGAG. V gene TRBV11-2 combines with J gene TRBJ2-1; 8 positions match TRBD1. Read data end 3 residues before the CDR3 end; the end is taken from the germline J gene. The germline CDR1 and CDR2 sequences are SGHAT and FQNNGV. This CDR3 is built from 13 residues. V was pared by 3 bases and J by 7 bases, with 2 bases of the junction left unmatched.

This clone was recorded at least ten times. Coverage ceases 3 residues before the CDR3 finishes, and the germline J gene fills in the end. This sequence joins TRBV2 and TRBJ2-7; 8 bases are a match to TRBD1. This CDR3 is built from 15 residues. V lost 4 bases, J lost 4 bases, and 9 bases stayed unmatched. The germline V gene has CDR1 SNHLY and CDR2 FYNNEI. The CDR3 protein is CASSAQGAIRYEQYF. The DNA read from the CDR3 is TGTGCCAGCAGTGCCCAGGGGGCGATCCGATACGAG.

This clone was counted ten times or more. The read halts 3 residues ahead of the CDR3 end, with the missing end drawn from the germline J gene. V usage is TRBV19 and J usage is TRBJ2-5; D not resolved. V lost 4 bases and J 5 bases, leaving 11 bases between the germline ends. CDR1 is LNHDA and CDR2 is SQIVND in the germline V gene (reference sequence). The CDR3 spans 13 residues. The CDR3: CASSTPGTETQYF. The DNA read from the CDR3 is TGTGCCAGTAGTACACCAGGCACGGAGACC.

This clone was detected many times. The CDR3 loop is CASSEGPAGGGDTQYF. The DNA read from the CDR3 is TGTGCCAGCAGTGAAGGGCCAGCGGGGGGCGGGGATACG. The chain couples TRBV6-1 to TRBJ2-3, with TRBD2 matching over 9 bases. Read data end 3 residues before the CDR3 end; the end is taken from the germline J gene. The trim removed 1 base at V and 6 bases at J, leaving 8 bases unmatched. Germline lookup yields CDR1 MNHNS and CDR2 SASEGT. The CDR3 has 16 amino acids.

This clone showed up many times. The read terminates 3 residues before the CDR3 end, so the remaining end is supplied by the germline J gene. V and J are TRBV6-1 and TRBJ2-7; tentatively, D is TRBD1 (6 bases). CDR3 length equals 14 residues. V was trimmed by 4 bases and J by 0 bases, leaving 10 bases between them. Germline-derived CDR1 and CDR2 are MNHNS and SASEGT. CDR3 DNA (partial): TGTGCCAGCAGTGTAGACAGGTACTCCTACGAG. Its protein product is CASSVDRYSYE. In full, the CDR3 is CASSVDRYSYEQYF.

This clone was seen only a few times. The missing CDR3 end, 3 residues past where the read stops, is filled in from the germline J gene. The rearrangement links TRBV7-2 to TRBJ1-2, with D perhaps matching TRBD1 (6 bases). The length of the CDR3 is 14 residues. CDR1 is SGHTA, CDR2 FQGNSA, per germline. The CDR3 loop reads CASSFSHRAGGYTF. CDR3 DNA, as far as it was read: TGTGCCAGCAGCTTTAGCCACAGGGCTGGAGGC.

This clone turned up a few times. The read finishes 3 residues shy of the CDR3 end, and the germline J gene is used to complete it. The V call is TRBV5-1, the J call TRBJ2-1; 8 bases are shared with TRBD1. The CDR3 is made up of 15 amino acids. V gave up 1 base and J gave up 8 bases; unmatched junction bases: 8. From germline, CDR1 is SGHRS and CDR2 YFSETQ. The sequenced part of the CDR3 DNA is TGCGCCAGCAGCTTGTCCGGACAGGGATTAGATGAG. This encodes CASSLSGQGLDE. The whole CDR3 protein reads CASSLSGQGLDEQFF.

This clone was picked up a small number of times. The read falls 3 residues short of the CDR3 end, and the missing part is taken from the germline J gene. This chain uses TRBV18 with TRBJ2-7; 9 nucleotides match TRBD1. With V trimmed by 6 bases and J by 0 bases, 6 bases remained unmatched. The CDR3 is made up of 15 amino acids. Germline-derived CDR1 and CDR2 are KGHSH and LQKENI. CDR3 sequence: CASSQGQGNSYEQYF. The CDR3 DNA, read in part, is TGTGCCAGCTCGCAAGGACAGGGGAACTCCTACGAG.

This clone was detected many times. Read data end 3 residues before the CDR3 end; the end is taken from the germline J gene. The chain couples TRBV6-1 to TRBJ1-2; TRBD1 aligns across 12 bases. Germline assignment: CDR1 MNHNS and CDR2 SASEGT. V lost 3 bases, J lost 7 bases, and 3 bases stayed unmatched. The CDR3 consists of 14 residues. CDR3 DNA, as far as it was read: TGTGCCAGCAGTGAGGGACAGGGGGCGAGTGGC. This sequence encodes CASSEGQGASG. From start to end, the CDR3 is CASSEGQGASGYTF.

In this sample, this clone turned up a few times. The sequenced fragment ends 3 residues before the CDR3 boundary, so the rest is inferred from the germline J gene. This chain links TRBV20-1 with TRBJ1-4; 8 bases are shared with TRBD1. The CDR3 loop spans 15 amino acids. Germline-derived CDR1 and CDR2 are DFQATT and SNEGSKA (reference sequence). V lost 4 bases and J lost 0; bases outside the gene matches: 4. The part of the CDR3 DNA that was read is TGCAGTGCTACAGGGGGCATCGCAACTAATGAAAAA. Translated: CSATGGIATNEK. In full, the CDR3 reads CSATGGIATNEKLFF.

This clone was seen ten or more times. Read data end 3 residues before the CDR3 end; the end is taken from the germline J gene. The chain carries TRBV5-1 and TRBJ1-6; the match to TRBD1 covers 8 bases. The CDR3 is made up of 15 amino acids. Germline CDR1 is SGHRS and CDR2 is YFSETQ. V gave up 3 bases and J gave up 6 bases; unmatched junction bases: 5. CDR3 protein: CASSWTGTRNSPLHF. Partial CDR3 DNA: TGCGCCAGCAGCTGGACAGGGACCCGTAATTCACCC.

This clone was counted many times. Coverage ceases 3 residues before the CDR3 finishes, and the germline J gene fills in the end. V gene TRBV5-3 combines with J gene TRBJ1-4; D is unclear. TRBV5-3 falls under the ORF class, with uncertain function. The CDR3 spans 14 residues. The ends were cut back, 0 bases at V and 4 bases at J, with 7 bases in the middle. The CDR3: CARSLEGLNEKLFF. Partial CDR3 DNA: TGTGCCAGAAGCTTGGAAGGACTTAATGAAAAA.

As regards this clone: Its ends do not fully match the called genes, so a read error is possible. This CDR3 reads CASSLRGNTGELFF. CDR3 DNA (partial): TGTGCTAGCAGCTTAAGGGGGAACACCGGGGAG. The gene calls are TRBV7-7 and TRBJ2-2; tentative D call: TRBD1 (5 bases). With the read ending 3 residues before the CDR3 end, the germline J gene is used to fill in that end. The CDR3 extends over 14 amino acids. CDR1 and CDR2 (germline): SSHAT, FNYEAQ (reference sequence).

A few counts support this clone. The CDR3 end is not reached by the read, which stops 3 residues before it; the germline J gene fills it in. This chain joins TRBV20-1 and TRBJ1-1; TRBD1 might be the D (6 bases). The V gene's germline CDR1 is DFQATT and CDR2 SNEGSKA (reference sequence). V lost 0 bases and J 1 base, leaving 9 bases between the germline ends. The CDR3 runs to 14 residues. Partial CDR3 DNA: TGCAGTGCTAGAGAGGAACAGGGGAACACTGAA. Encoded protein: CSAREEQGNTE. In full, the CDR3 reads CSAREEQGNTEAFF.

This clone was counted ten times or more. The CDR3 is cut off 3 residues early in the read; its end comes from the germline J gene. The chain is built from TRBV4-1 and TRBJ2-7, with TRBD1 as a possible D gene (5 bases). From germline, CDR1 is MGHRA and CDR2 YSYEKL. The CDR3 loop spans 15 amino acids. Trimming took 0 bases from V and 6 from J, leaving 15 bases between them. The chain's CDR3 is CASSQDTGWDREQYF. The covered CDR3 bases are TGCGCCAGCAGCCAAGATACAGGATGGGATCGCGAG.

This clone was seen at least ten times. Sequencing ends 3 residues short of the CDR3 end; the germline J gene provides the rest. The V call is TRBV5-1, the J call TRBJ1-3; D unclear. This CDR3 has 15 residues. Germline CDR1 reads SGHRS; CDR2 reads YFSETQ. The DNA read from the CDR3 is TGCGCCAGCAGCTTCAGCGGGGAGGGCTACCGGACC. Its translation is CASSFSGEGYRT. The full CDR3 reads CASSFSGEGYRTIYF.

This clone was seen ten or more times. Read sequence stops 3 residues before the CDR3 end, and the germline J gene provides the missing end. This chain connects TRBV10-3 to TRBJ2-1; TRBD1 is a possible D gene (6 bases). V was pared by 3 bases and J by 5 bases, with 8 bases between. Looked up from germline, CDR1 is ENHRY and CDR2 is SYGVKD. The CDR3 sequence is 13 residues long. CDR3 sequence: CAISDGTHNEQFF. Incomplete CDR3 DNA: TGTGCCATCAGTGATGGGACACACAATGAG.

This clone appeared many times. The CDR3 is cut off 3 residues early in the read; its end comes from the germline J gene. The chain carries TRBV14 and TRBJ2-7, with 8 bases that match TRBD2. Looked up from germline, CDR1 is SGHDN and CDR2 is FVKESK. V dropped 1 base and J dropped 3; count of bases not matched to a gene: 11. This CDR3 region has 17 residues. Incomplete CDR3 DNA: TGTGCCAGCAGCCAAGCTATAACAGGGAGCGGGGGCTACGAG. It is translated as CASSQAITGSGGYE. The CDR3 in its entirety is CASSQAITGSGGYEQYF.

As for this clone: The CDR3 extends 3 residues past the end of the read, so its final part is completed from the germline J gene. The V and J genes are TRBV19 and TRBJ2-1, with TRBD1 identical over 10 bases. Trimming cost V 6 bases and J 1 base; bases outside gene matches: 9. The germline V gene has CDR1 LNHDA and CDR2 SQIVND (reference sequence). The CDR3 is made up of 17 amino acids. The DNA read from the CDR3 is TGTGCCAGTAGAAAGACAGGGGGCCTATATTCCTACAATGAG. Translated: CASRKTGGLYSYNE. Given in full, the CDR3 is CASRKTGGLYSYNEQFF.

This clone was seen only a few times. The read finishes 3 residues shy of the CDR3 end, and the germline J gene is used to complete it. This chain joins TRBV6-4 and TRBJ2-3; 9 nucleotides agree with TRBD2. The CDR3 is 13 amino acids. Germline CDR1 reads MRHNA; CDR2 reads SNTAGT. Incomplete CDR3 DNA: TGTGAGGAGGCTAGCGGGATAGCAGATACG. This translates into CEEASGIADT. The whole CDR3 sequence reads CEEASGIADTQYF.

This clone was seen at least ten times. Coverage ceases 3 residues before the CDR3 finishes, and the germline J gene fills in the end. V and J are TRBV20-1 and TRBJ1-4; no reliable D call. The CDR3 length is 13 residues. With 6 bases removed from V and 4 bases from J, the gap between germline ends came to 12 bases. Germline-derived CDR1 and CDR2 are DFQATT and SNEGSKA (reference sequence). CDR3 sequence reads: CSAPSEGNEKLFF. The part of the CDR3 DNA that was read is TGCAGTGCCCCCTCAGAGGGTAATGAAAAA.

This clone was seen ten or more times. The read ends 3 residues before the CDR3 terminus; that terminus is restored from the germline J gene. This sequence joins TRBV5-1 and TRBJ1-5; 8 bases match TRBD1. Losses at the gene ends were 4 bases for V and 3 bases for J; bases not matched to a gene: 3. Germline V gives CDR1 SGHRS, CDR2 YFSETQ. The CDR3 covers 14 residues. The CDR3 bases that were read are TGCGCCAGCAGCCTGACAGGGGACAATCAGCCC. Translation: CASSLTGDNQP. The full CDR3 reads CASSLTGDNQPQHF.